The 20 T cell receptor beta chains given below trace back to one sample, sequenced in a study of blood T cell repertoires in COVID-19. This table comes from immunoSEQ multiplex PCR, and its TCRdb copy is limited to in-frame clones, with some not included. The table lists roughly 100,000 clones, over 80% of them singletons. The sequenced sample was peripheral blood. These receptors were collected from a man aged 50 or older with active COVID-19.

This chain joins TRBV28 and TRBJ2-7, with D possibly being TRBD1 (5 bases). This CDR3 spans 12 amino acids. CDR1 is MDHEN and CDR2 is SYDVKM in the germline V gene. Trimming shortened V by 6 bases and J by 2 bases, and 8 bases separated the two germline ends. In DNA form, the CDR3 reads TGTGCCAGCAGCGACAGAACCTACGAGCAGTACTTC. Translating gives CASSDRTYEQYF.

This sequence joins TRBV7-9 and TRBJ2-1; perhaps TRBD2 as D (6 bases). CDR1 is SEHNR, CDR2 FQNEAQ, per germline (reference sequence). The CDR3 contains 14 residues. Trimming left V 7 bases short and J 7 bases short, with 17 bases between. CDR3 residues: CASTQNQGGNEQFF. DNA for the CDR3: TGTGCCAGCACCCAAAACCAGGGAGGAAATGAGCAGTTCTTC.

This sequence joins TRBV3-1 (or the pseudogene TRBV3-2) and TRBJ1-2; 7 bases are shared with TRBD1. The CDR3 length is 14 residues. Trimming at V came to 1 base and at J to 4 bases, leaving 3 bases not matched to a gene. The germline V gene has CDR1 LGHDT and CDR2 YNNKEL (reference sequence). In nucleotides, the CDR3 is TGTGCCAGCAGCCAAGGCCACAGGGGCTATGGCTACACCTTC. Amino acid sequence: CASSQGHRGYGYTF.

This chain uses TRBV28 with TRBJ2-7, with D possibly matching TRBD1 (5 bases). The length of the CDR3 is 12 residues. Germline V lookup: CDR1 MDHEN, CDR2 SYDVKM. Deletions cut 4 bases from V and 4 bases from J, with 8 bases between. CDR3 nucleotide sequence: TGTGCCAGCAGTTCACAGGAATACGAGCAGTACTTC. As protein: CASSSQEYEQYF.

DNA for the CDR3: TGTGCCAGCAGCCGTTACGGTTCACCCCTCCACTTT. This translates into CASSRYGSPLHF. The chain has TRBV6-5 and TRBJ1-6, with unresolved D. The germline V gene encodes CDR1 MNHEY and CDR2 SVGAGI. The germline V and J ends were trimmed by 6 bases and 9 bases, with 9 bases remaining between them. There are 12 residues in the CDR3.

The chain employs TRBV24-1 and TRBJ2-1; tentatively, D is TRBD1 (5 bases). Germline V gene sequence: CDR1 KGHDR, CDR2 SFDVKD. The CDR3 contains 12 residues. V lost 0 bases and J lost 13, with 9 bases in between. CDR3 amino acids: CATSDLRQGQFF. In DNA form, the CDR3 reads TGTGCCACCAGTGATTTGCGGCAGGGCCAGTTCTTC.

The CDR3 here is CASSLGPGLTDTQYF. The CDR3 DNA follows: TGTGCCAGCAGCTTAGGACCAGGACTCACAGATACGCAGTATTTT. The chain uses TRBV11-2 and TRBJ2-3; TRBD2 is a possible D gene (5 bases). The CDR3 is 15 amino acids. Germline V CDR1 and CDR2: SGHAT, FQNNGV. The ends were cut back, 1 base at V and 2 bases at J, with 10 bases in the middle.

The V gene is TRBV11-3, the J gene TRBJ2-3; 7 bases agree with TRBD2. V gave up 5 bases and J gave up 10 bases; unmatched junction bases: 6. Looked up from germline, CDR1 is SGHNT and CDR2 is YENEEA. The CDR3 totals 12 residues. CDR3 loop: CASSKSGIAQYF. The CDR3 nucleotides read TGTGCCAGCAGCAAAAGCGGGATCGCGCAGTATTTT.

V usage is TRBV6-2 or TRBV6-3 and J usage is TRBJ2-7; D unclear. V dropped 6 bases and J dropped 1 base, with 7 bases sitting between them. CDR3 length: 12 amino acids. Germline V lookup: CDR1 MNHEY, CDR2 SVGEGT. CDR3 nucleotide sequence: TGTGCCAGCAGCCTCCATTCCTACGAGCAGTACTTC. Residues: CASSLHSYEQYF.

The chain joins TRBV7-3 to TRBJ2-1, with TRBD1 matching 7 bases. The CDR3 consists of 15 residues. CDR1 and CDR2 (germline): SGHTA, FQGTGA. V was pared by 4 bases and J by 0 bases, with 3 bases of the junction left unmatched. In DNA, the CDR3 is TGTGCCAGCAGCTCGACAGGGAGCTCCTACAATGAGCAGTTCTTC. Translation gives CASSSTGSSYNEQFF.

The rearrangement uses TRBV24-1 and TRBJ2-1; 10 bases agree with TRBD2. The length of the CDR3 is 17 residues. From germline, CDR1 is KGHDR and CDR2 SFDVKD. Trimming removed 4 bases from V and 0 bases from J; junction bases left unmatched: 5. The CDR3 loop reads CATSDPSGRASYNEQFF. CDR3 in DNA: TGTGCCACCAGTGACCCCAGCGGGAGGGCCTCCTACAATGAGCAGTTCTTC.

This chain's CDR3 is CAITRGLAGEYNDNEQFF. In nucleotides, the CDR3 is TGTGCCATCACCAGGGGACTAGCGGGAGAGTACAACGACAATGAGCAGTTCTTC. This sequence joins TRBV10-3 and TRBJ2-1; 14 bases map to TRBD2. The CDR3 sequence is 18 residues long. J gave up 5 bases and V 7 bases, and 13 bases lay outside the gene matches. Germline V gene data show CDR1 as ENHRY and CDR2 as SYGVKD.

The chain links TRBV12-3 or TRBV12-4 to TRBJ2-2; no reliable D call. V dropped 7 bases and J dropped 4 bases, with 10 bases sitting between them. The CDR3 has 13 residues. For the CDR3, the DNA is TGTGCCAGCAATCAGCGAAGCACCGGGGAGCTGTTTTTT. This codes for CASNQRSTGELFF.

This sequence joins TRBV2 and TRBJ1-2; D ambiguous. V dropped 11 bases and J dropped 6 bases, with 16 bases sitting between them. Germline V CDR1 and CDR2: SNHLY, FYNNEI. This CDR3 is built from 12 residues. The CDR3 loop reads CASRGDGDGYTF. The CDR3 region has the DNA TGTGCCTCCCGAGGAGACGGAGATGGCTACACCTTC.

The CDR3 loop reads CASSLAGVGNQPQHF. The CDR3, as DNA: TGTGCCAGCAGCTTGGCAGGGGTAGGAAATCAGCCCCAGCATTTT. The chain employs TRBV5-5 and TRBJ1-5, with D possibly being TRBD1 (6 bases). The germline CDR1 and CDR2 sequences are SGHKS and YYEKEE (reference sequence). CDR3 length: 15 residues. The ends were cut back, 0 bases at V and 4 bases at J, with 11 bases in the middle.

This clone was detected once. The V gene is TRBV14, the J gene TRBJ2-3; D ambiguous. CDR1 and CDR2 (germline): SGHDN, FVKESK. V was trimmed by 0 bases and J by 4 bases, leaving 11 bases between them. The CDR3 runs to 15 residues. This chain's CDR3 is CASSQESPGSDTQYF. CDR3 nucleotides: TGTGCCAGCAGCCAAGAATCCCCAGGTTCAGATACGCAGTATTTT.

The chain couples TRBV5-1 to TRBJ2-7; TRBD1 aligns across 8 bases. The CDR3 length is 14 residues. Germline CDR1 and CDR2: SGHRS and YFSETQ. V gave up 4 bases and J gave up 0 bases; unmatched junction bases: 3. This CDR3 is CASSRGQGSYEQYF. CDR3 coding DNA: TGCGCCAGCAGCCGTGGACAGGGCTCCTACGAGCAGTACTTC.

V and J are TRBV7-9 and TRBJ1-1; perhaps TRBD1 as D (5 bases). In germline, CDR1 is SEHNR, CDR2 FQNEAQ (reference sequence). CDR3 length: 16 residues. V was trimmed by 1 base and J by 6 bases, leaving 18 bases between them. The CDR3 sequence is CASSLDAGTRGAEAFF. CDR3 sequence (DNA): TGTGCCAGCAGCTTAGACGCCGGGACCCGGGGGGCTGAAGCTTTCTTT.

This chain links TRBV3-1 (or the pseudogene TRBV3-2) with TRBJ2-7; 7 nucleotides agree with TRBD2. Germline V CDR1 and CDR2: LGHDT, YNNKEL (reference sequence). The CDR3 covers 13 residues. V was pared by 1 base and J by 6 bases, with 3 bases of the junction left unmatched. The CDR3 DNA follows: TGTGCCAGCAGCCAAGGGTCGGGGGGCGAGCAGTACTTC. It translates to CASSQGSGGEQYF.

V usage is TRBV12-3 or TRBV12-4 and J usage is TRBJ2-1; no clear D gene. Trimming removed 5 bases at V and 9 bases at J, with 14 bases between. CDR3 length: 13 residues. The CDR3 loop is CASSPQLLTEQFF. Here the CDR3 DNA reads TGTGCCAGCAGTCCCCAGCTACTAACTGAGCAGTTCTTC.